The clone carrying this T cell receptor (beta chain) was observed once. The antigen remains unidentified. Germline CDR1 is MNHNY and CDR2 is SVGAGI (reference sequence). The CDR3 contains 16 residues. Trimming removed 0 bases from V and 1 base from J; junction bases left unmatched: 3. The data originate from a study of shared clonotypes between healthy human individuals. CD45RO-negative, CCR7-positively selected cells formed the naive CD8 fraction, excluding terminally differentiated effector memory CD45RA+ cells. The assay was immunoSEQ multiplex PCR, and TCRdb's table has in-frame clones only and misses some. The sample holds approximately 840,000 clones, 90% to 97% seen once. Study results and limitations: It was observed that about 5% of naive CD4 clonotypes were shared across several donors. Among donors, the sharing of clonotypes was expected to be influenced by sequencing depth. Generally, naive subsets came out with larger estimated richness than memory subsets. Relative to their counterparts shared across all four donors, non-shared clonotypes exhibited diminished generation probabilities.

V usage is TRBV6-6 and J usage is TRBJ2-1; 7 bases map to TRBD2. This receptor was taken from a man aged 25-45 years in good health. Sequenced input: naive CD8+ T cells sorted from blood. For the CDR3, the DNA is TGTGCCAGCAGTTACTCTAGCGGGCGGTCCTACAATGAGCAGTTCTTC. Its protein is CASSYSSGRSYNEQFF.